The sequence of this T cell receptor (beta chain) was determined in a study of blood T cell repertoires in COVID-19. The CDR3 has 18 residues. The assay was immunoSEQ multiplex PCR, and TCRdb's table has in-frame clones only and misses some. The sample has 310,000 or so clones; 90% are singletons. The source is a woman younger than 30 with acute COVID-19. This chain connects TRBV21-1 to TRBJ1-5. TRBV21-1 is assigned pseudogene status. The sequenced sample was PBMCs or T cells enriched from blood (not recorded which). As DNA, the CDR3 is TGTGCCAGCAGCAAAGCGCCTGCAGGCGGGGGGGCCAATCAGCCCCAGCATTTT. This encodes CASSKAPAGGGANQPQHF.